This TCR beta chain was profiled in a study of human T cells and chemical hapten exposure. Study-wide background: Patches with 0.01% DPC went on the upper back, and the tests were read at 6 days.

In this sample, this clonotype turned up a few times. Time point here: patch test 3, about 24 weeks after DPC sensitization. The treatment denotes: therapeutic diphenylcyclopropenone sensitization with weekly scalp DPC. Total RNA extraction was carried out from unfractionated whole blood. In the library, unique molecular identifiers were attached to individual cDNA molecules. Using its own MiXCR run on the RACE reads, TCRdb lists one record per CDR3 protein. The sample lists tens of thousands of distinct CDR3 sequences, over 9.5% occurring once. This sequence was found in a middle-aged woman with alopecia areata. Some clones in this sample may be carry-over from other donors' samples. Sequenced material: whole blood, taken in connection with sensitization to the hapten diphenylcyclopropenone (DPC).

The chain's CDR3 is CASSLEAVYGYTF. In DNA form, the CDR3 reads TGCGCCAGCAGCTTGGAGGCAGTCTATGGCTACACCTTC. The chain couples TRBV5-1 to TRBJ1-2; no clear D gene. The CDR3 is 13 residues long. Germline values: CDR1 SGHRS, CDR2 YFSETQ. V lost 0 bases to trimming and J lost 4 bases, with 7 bases between them.